This T cell receptor (beta chain) is drawn from a study of regulatory T cells in long-lasting Graves disease. Study-wide findings and caveats: TRBV28 was favored in persistent disease, as were TRBJ1-2 and TRBJ2-5. TCR diversity was lower in persistent Graves' patients than in newly diagnosed ones.

This clonotype was seen ten or more times. The antigen is unknown. Arm-PCR of CDR3 regions and iRepertoire HTBI primers were the basis on which TCR beta libraries were built. MiXCR, applied by TCRdb to the multiplex PCR reads, yields one record per CDR3 protein. The table lists 200,000 to 300,000 distinct CDR3 sequences, 20% of them singletons, with about 14% in the top ten. Time point of the sample: newly diagnosed GD, antithyroid drugs for less than 3 months. RNA extracted from PBMCs served as the sequencing template. The CDR3 loop spans 14 amino acids. With V trimmed by 1 base and J by 6 bases, 3 bases remained unmatched. Germline-derived CDR1 and CDR2 are LGHDT and YNNKEL (reference sequence).

The receptor was derived from a female donor with Graves disease. This sample comprised peripheral blood mononuclear cells (PBMCs), obtained at new diagnosis, from a patient treated with antithyroid drugs. The chain recombines TRBV3-1 with TRBJ2-7, with TRBD1 matching over 10 bases. CDR3 nucleotide sequence: TGTGCCAGCAGCCAAGGGACAGGGGGAGGCGAGCAGTACTTC. Amino acid sequence: CASSQGTGGGEQYF.